Listed below are T cell receptor beta chains from one sample, sequenced in a study of Ad26.COV2.S vaccination and SARS-CoV-2 variants. Method: immunoSEQ multiplex PCR; TCRdb's copy keeps in-frame clones and lacks some. The table has some 330,000 clones, roughly nine tenths seen once. The specimen was peripheral blood, collected in a trial of Ad26.COV2.S vaccine versus placebo. The receptors derive from a person between 18 and 65 years old who received the Ad26.COV2.S COVID-19 vaccine or a placebo. The conserved cysteine and the conserved F or W are not part of the CDR3 here.

V	CDR3
TRBV7-6	ASSLQAAGGYNEQF
TRBV5-1	ASSSLAGLAKNIQY
TRBV5-1	ASSFPATFADTQY
TRBV11-2	ASSSISSGIPDTQY
TRBV29-1	SAWGGYGYT
TRBV3-1/TRBV3-2	ASSQSAYTNEKLF
TRBV5-6	ASDGLDPNEQF
TRBV5-1	ASSLEQNTGELF
TRBV19	ASSVGVTNYGYT
TRBV9	ASSPQATGELF
TRBV6-2/TRBV6-3	ASSTGSSNQPQH